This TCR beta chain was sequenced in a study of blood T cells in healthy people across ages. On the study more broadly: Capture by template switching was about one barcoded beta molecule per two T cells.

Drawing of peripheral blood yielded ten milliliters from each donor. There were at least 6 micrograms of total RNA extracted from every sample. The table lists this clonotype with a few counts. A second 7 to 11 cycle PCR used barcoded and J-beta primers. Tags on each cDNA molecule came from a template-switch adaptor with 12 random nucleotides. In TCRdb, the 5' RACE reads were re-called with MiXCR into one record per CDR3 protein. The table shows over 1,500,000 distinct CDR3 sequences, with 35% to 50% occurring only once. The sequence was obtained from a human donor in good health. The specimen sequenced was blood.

This CDR3 is CSAIPGYTF. The CDR3 nucleotides are TGCAGCGCCATACCCGGCTACACCTTC. The rearrangement links TRBV29-1 to TRBJ1-2; no definite D call. The CDR3 contains 9 residues. With 7 bases removed from V and 8 bases from J, the gap between germline ends came to 8 bases. Germline CDR1 is SQVTM and CDR2 is ANQGSEA.